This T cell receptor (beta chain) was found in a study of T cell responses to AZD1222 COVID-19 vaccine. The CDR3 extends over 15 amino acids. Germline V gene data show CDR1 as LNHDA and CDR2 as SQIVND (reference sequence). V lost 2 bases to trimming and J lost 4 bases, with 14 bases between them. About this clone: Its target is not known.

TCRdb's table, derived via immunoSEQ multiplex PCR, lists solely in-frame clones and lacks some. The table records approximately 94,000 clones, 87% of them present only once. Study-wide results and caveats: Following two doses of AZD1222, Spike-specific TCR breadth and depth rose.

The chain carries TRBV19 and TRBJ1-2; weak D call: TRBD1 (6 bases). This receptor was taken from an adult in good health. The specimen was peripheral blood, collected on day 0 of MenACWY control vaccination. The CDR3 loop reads CASSIPGQYFYGYTF. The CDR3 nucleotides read TGTGCCAGTAGTATACCCGGACAGTACTTCTATGGCTACACCTTC.